This T cell receptor beta chain emerged from a study of vaccination effects on CD4 cells after COVID-19. As regards this clone: Its antigen is unidentified.

Prior to sequencing, the ViraFEST assay stimulated PBMC with viral peptide pools, which expanded the antigen-specific CD4+ T cells. Following a roughly 9-day culture, CD4+ T cells were purified. This person's SARS-CoV-2 infection, confirmed by PCR, occurred between March and December 2020. Using immunoSEQ multiplex PCR, the repertoire was profiled, and TCRdb retains in-frame clones only, with some absent. The sample has approximately 31,000 clones, approximately 72% seen once; the top ten hold 25% to 30%. The CDR3 extends over 15 amino acids. Deletions cut 5 bases from V and 1 base from J, with 9 bases between. CDR1 is SGHDN and CDR2 is FVKESK in the germline V gene.

The clonotype comes from a human donor who had a prior SARS-CoV-2 infection. The rearrangement uses TRBV14 and TRBJ2-6; no definite D call. Sample: CD4+ T cells from PBMCs cultured with a peptide pool, taken before COVID-19 vaccination. For the CDR3, the DNA is TGTGCCAGCAGCAAGGCCTCTTCTGGGGCCAACGTCCTGACTTTC. It specifies CASSKASSGANVLTF.